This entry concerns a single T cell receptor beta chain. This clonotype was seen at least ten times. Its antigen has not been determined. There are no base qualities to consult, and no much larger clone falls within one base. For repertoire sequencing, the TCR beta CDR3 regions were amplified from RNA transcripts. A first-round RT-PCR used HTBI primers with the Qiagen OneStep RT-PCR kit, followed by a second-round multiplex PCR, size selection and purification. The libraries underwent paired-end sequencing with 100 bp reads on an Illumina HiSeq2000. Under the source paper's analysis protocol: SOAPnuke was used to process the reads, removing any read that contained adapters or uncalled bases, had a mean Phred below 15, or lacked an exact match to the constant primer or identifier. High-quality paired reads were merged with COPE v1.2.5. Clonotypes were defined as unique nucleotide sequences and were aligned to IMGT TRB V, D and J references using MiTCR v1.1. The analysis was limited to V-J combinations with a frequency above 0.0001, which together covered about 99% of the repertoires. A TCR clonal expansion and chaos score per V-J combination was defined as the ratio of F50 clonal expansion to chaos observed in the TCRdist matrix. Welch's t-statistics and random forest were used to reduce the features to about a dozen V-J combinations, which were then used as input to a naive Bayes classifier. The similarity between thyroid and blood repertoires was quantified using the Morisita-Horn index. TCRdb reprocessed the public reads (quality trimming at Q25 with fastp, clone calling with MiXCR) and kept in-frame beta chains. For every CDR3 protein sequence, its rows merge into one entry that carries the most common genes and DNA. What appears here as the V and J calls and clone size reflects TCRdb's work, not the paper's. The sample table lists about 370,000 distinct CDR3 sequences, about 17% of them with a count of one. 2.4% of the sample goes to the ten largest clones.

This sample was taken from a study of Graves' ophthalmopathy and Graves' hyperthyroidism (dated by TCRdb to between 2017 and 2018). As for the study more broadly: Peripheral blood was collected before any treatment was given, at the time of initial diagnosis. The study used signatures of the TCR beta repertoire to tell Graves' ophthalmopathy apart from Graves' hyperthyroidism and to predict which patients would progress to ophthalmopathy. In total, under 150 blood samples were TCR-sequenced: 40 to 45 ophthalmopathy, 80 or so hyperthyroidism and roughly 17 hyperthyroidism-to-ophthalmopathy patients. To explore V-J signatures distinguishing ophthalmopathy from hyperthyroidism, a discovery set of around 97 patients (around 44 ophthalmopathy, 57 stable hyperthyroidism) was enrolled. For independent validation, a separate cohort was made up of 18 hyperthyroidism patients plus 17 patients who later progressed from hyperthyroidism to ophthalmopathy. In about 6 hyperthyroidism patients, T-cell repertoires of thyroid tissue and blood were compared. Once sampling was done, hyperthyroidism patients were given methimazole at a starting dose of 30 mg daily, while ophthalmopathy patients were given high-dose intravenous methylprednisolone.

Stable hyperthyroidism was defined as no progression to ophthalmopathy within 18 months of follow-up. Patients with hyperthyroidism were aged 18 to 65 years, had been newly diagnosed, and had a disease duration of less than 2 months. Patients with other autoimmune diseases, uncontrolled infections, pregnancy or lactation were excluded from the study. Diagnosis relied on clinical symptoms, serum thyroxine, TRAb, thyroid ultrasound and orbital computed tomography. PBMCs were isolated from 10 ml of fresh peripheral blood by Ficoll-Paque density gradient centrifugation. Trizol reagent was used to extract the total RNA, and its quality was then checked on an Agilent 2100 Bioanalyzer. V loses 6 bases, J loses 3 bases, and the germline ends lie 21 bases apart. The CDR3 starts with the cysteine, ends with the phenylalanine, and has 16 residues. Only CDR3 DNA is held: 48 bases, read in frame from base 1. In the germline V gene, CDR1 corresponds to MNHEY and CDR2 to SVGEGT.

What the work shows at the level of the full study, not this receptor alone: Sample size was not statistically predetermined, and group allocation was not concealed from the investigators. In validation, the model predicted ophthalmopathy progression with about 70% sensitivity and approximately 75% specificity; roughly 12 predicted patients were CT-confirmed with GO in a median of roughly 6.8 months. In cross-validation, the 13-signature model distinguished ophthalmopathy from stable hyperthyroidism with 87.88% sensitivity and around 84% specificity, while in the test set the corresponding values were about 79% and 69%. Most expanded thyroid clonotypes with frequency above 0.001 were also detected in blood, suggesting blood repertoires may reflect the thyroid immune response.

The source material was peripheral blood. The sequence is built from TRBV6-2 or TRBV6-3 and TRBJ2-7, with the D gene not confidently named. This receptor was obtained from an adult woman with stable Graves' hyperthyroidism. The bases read TGTGCCAGCAGCAACGGGCGAACAGATCACGGCTACGAGCAGTACTTC. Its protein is CASSNGRTDHGYEQYF.